One T cell receptor (beta chain) is described in this entry. This sample includes further DNA sequences coding for the same CDR3. Per germline, CDR1 SGDLS and CDR2 YYNGEE. Between the trimmed V and J ends, which lost 0 bases and 1 base, there was a span of 7 bases. This CDR3 comprises 14 residues. This sample stems from a study of blood T cell repertoires in COVID-19. The protocol was immunoSEQ multiplex PCR, while the TCRdb copy is restricted to in-frame clones and leaves out a portion. The sample holds 200,000 to 300,000 clones, approximately 87% seen once. V is TRBV9 and J is TRBJ1-1; D perhaps matches TRBD1 (6 bases). Sequencing input: peripheral blood. The sequence derives from a woman aged 40 to 50 who had recovered from COVID-19. CDR3: CASSVGGQNTEAFF. As DNA, the CDR3 is TGTGCCAGCAGCGTAGGGGGGCAGAACACTGAAGCTTTCTTT.